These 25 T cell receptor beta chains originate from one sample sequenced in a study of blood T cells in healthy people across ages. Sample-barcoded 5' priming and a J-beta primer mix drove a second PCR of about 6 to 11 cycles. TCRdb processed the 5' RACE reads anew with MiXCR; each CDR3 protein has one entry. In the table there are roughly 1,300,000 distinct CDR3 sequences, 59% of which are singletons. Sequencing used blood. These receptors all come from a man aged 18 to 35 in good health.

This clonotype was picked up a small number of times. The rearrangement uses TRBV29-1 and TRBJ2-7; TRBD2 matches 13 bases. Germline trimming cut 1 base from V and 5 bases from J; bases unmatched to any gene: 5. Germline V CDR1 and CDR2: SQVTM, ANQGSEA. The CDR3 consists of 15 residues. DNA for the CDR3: TGCAGCGTTGAAGGGACTAGCGGGAGTTACGACGAGCAGTACTTC. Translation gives CSVEGTSGSYDEQYF.

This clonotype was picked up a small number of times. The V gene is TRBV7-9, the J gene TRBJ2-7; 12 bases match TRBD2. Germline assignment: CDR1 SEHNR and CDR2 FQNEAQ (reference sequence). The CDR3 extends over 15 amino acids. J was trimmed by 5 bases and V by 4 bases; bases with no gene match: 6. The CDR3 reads CASSYLAGGVDEQYF. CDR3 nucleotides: TGTGCCAGCAGCTATCTAGCGGGAGGGGTCGACGAGCAGTACTTC. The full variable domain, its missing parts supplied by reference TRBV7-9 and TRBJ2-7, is DTGVSQNPRHKITKRGQNVTFRCDPISEHNRLYWYRQTLGQGPEFLTYFQNEAQLEKSRLLSDRFSAERPKGSFSTLEIQRTEQGDSAMYLCASSYLAGGVDEQYFGPGTRLTVT.

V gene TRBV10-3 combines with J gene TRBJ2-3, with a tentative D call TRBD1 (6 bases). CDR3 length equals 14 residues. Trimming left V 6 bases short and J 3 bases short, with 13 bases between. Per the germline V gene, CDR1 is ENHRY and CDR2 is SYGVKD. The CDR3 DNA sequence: TGTGCCATCAGGGGCACAGGGTCAACAGATACGCAGTATTTT. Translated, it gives CAIRGTGSTDTQYF.

The CDR3 coding sequence is TGTGCCAGCAGTTACATAGGACAGCCTCAAGAGACCCAGTACTTC. Amino acids: CASSYIGQPQETQYF. The rearrangement uses TRBV6-6 and TRBJ2-5, with D possibly TRBD1 on 6 matching bases. Germline V gene data show CDR1 as MNHNY and CDR2 as SVGAGI (reference sequence). There are 15 residues in the CDR3. V dropped 2 bases and J dropped 2 bases, with 12 bases sitting between them.

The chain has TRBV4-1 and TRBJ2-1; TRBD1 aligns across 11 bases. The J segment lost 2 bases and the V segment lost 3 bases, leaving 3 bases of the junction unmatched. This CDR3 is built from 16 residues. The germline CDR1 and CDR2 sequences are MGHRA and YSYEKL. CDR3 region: CASSQGTGGAYNEQFF. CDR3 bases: TGCGCCAGCAGCCAGGGGACAGGGGGTGCCTACAATGAGCAGTTCTTC.

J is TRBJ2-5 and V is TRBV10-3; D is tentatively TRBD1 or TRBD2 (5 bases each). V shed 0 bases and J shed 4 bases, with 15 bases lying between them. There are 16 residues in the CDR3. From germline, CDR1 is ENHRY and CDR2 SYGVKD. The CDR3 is CAISESLFERGETQYF. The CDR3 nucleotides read TGTGCCATCAGTGAGTCTTTATTCGAGAGGGGAGAGACCCAGTACTTC.

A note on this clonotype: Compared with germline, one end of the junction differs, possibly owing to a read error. CDR3 sequence reads: CAGSQDPVKGVYEQYF. Here the CDR3 DNA reads TGCGCCGGCAGCCAAGATCCCGTTAAGGGGGTCTACGAGCAGTACTTC. This chain connects TRBV4-1 to TRBJ2-5; perhaps TRBD1 as D (6 bases). The J call may be incorrect, as the DNA end agrees better with TRBJ2-7. CDR1 is MGHRA and CDR2 is YSYEKL in the germline V gene. The CDR3 is 16 residues long.

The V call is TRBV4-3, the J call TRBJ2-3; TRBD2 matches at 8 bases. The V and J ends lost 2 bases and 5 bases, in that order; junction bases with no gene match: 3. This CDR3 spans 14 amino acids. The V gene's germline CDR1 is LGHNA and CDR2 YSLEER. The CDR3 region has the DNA TGCGCCAGCAGCCAAATCGGGGGGGGAGATACGCAGTATTTT. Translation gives CASSQIGGGDTQYF.

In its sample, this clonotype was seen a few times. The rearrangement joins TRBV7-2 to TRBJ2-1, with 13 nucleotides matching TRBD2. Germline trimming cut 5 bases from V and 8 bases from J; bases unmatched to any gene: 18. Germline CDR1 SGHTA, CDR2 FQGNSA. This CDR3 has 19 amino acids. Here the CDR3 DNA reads TGTGCCAGCAGCGGACTACTAGCGGGAGGGCCCGTCTTTAGCTATGAGCAGTTCTTC. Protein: CASSGLLAGGPVFSYEQFF.

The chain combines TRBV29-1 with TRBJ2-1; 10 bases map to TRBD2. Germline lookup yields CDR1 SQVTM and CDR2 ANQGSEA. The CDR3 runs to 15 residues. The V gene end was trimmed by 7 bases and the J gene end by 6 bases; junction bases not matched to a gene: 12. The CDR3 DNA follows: TGCAGCGCCTCTAGGGTAGCGGGAGGAATCAATGAGCAGTTCTTC. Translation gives CSASRVAGGINEQFF.

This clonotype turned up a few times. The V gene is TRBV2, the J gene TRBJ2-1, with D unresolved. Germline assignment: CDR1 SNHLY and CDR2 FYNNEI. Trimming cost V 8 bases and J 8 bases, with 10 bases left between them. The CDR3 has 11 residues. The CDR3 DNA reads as TGTGCCAGCCTCAGTTTGGATGAGCAGTTCTTC. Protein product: CASLSLDEQFF. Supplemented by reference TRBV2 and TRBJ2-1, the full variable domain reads EPEVTQTPSHQVTQMGQEVILRCVPISNHLYFYWYRQILGQKVEFLVSFYNNEISEKSEIFDDQFSVERPDGSNFTLKIRSTKLEDSAMYFCASLSLDEQFFGPGTRLTVL.

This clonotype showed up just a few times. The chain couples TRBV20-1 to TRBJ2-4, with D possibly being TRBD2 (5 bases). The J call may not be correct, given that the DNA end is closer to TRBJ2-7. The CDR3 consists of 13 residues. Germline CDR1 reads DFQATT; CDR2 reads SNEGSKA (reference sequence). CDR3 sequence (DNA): TGCAGTGCTACCCACGGGGAAACCTACGAGCAGTACTTC. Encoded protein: CSATHGETYEQYF.

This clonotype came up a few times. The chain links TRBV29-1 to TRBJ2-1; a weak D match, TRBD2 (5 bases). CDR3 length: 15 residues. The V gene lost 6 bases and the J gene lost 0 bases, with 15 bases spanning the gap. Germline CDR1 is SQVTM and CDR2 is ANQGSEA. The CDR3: CSVVLIGSSYNEQFF. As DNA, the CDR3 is TGCAGCGTCGTCCTGATAGGGAGCTCCTACAATGAGCAGTTCTTC.

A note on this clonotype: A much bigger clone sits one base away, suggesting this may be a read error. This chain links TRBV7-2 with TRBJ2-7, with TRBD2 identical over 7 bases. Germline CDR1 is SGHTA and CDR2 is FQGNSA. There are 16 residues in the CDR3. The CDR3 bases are TGTGCCAGCAACTTAGCTGCTAGCGGTTTTCCCTACGAGCAGTACTTC. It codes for CASNLAASGFPYEQYF.

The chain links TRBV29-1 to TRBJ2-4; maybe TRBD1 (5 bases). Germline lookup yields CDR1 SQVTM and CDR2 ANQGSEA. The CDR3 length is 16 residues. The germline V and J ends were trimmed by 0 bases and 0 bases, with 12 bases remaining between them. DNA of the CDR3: TGCAGCGTTGAAGAACCTGGGGCAGGAGCCAAAAACATTCAGTACTTC. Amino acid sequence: CSVEEPGAGAKNIQYF.

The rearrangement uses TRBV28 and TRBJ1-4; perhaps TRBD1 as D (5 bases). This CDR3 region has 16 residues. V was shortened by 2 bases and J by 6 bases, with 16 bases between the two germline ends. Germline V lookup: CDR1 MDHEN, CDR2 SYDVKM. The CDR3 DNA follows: TGTGCCAGCAGTTTACCCATAGAGGGGACGGATGAAAAACTGTTTTTT. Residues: CASSLPIEGTDEKLFF.

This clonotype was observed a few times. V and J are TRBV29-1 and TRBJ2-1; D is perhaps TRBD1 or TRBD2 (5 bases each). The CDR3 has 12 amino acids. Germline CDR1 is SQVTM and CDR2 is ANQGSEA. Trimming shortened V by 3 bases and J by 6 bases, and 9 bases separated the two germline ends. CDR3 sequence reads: CSVEGPFNEQFF. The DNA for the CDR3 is TGCAGCGTTGAGGGACCGTTCAATGAGCAGTTCTTC.

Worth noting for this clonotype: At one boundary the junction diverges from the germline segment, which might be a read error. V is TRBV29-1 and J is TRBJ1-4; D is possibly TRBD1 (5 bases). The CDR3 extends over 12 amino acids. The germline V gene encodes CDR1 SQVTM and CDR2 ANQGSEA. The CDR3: CSAETGGENLFF. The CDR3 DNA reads TGCAGCGCTGAAACCGGGGGTGAAAACCTGTTTTTT.

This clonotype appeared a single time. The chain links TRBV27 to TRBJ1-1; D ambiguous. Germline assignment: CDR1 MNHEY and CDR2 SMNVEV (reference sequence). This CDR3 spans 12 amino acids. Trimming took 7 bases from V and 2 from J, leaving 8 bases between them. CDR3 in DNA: TGTGCCAGCATGACCGTTAACACTGAAGCTTTCTTT. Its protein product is CASMTVNTEAFF.

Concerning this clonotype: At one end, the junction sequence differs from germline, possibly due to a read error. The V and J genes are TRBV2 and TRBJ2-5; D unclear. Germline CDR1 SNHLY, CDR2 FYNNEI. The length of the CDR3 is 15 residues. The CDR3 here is CVSTALRTHQETQYF. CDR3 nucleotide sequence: TGTGTCAGCACCGCCCTTCGGACCCACCAAGAGACCCAGTACTTC.

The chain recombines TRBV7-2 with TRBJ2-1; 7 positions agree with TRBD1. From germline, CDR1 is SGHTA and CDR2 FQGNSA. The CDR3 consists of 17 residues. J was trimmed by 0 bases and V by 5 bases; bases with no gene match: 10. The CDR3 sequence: CASSLLPGQSSYNEQFF. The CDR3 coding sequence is TGTGCCAGCAGCCTCCTGCCGGGACAGAGCTCCTACAATGAGCAGTTCTTC.

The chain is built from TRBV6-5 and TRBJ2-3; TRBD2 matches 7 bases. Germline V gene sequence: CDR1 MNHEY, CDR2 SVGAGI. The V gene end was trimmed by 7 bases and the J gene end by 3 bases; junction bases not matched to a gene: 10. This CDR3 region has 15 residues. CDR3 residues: CASKGTTRGTDTQYF. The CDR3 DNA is TGTGCCAGCAAAGGGACTACACGGGGGACAGATACGCAGTATTTT.

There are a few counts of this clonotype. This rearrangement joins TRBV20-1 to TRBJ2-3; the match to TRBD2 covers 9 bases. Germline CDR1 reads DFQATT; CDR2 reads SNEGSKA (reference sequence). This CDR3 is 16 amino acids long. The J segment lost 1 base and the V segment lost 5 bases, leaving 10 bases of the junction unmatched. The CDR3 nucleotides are TGCAGTGCTCCCCCGGCGGGGGGGTTGGGCACAGATACGCAGTATTTT. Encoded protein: CSAPPAGGLGTDTQYF.

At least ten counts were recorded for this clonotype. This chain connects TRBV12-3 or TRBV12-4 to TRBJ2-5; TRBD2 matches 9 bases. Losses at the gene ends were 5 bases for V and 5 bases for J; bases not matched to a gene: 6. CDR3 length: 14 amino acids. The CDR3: CASSSLAGEETQYF. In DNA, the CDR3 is TGTGCCAGCAGTAGCTTAGCGGGAGAGGAGACCCAGTACTTC.

The CDR3 region is CASSLEGQESGANVLTF. The CDR3 bases are TGTGCCAGCAGCTTAGAGGGACAGGAGTCTGGGGCCAACGTCCTGACTTTC. This sequence joins TRBV11-1 and TRBJ2-6, with 8 positions matching TRBD1. Germline-derived CDR1 and CDR2 are SGHAT and FQDESV (reference sequence). There are 17 residues in the CDR3. Trimming at V came to 1 base and at J to 1 base, leaving 3 bases not matched to a gene.